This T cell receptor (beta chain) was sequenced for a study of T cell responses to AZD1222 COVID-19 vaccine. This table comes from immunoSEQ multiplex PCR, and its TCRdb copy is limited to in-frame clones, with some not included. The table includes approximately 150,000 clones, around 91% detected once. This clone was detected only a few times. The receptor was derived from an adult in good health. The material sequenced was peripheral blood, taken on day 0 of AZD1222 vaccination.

The CDR3 bases are TGTGCCAGCAGTTTTGGGGGACGAGGGAACAATCAGCCCCAGCATTTT. This codes for CASSFGGRGNNQPQHF. This chain joins TRBV28 and TRBJ1-5; perhaps TRBD1 as D (5 bases). The V gene's germline CDR1 is MDHEN and CDR2 SYDVKM. The V end lost 3 bases, the J end lost 3 bases, and 15 bases lay between the germline ends. The CDR3 covers 16 residues.